This is a list of T cell receptor beta chains from one sample in a study of CD8 T cells in seronegative destructive rheumatoid arthritis. This table comes from immunoSEQ multiplex PCR, and its TCRdb copy is limited to in-frame clones, with some not included. The table lists fewer than 15,000 clones, roughly 87% of them singletons, with under 35% in the top ten. The sample comprised CD8+ T cells from blood. These TCRs come from a woman in her thirties or forties with seronegative destructive rheumatoid arthritis. The CDR3 runs from the conserved cysteine through the conserved F or W. The D gene is left open where the match is weak. The listing skips clone size in some rows; elsewhere it reads once, few, many or a size class.

TRBV4-1	TRBJ1-5	.	.	CASSLTGPLGADQPQHF	TGCGCCAGCAGCCTTACAGGGCCCCTAGGGGCGGATCAGCCCCAGCATTTT
TRBV5-5	TRBJ2-3	once	.	CASSLEAATDTQYF	TGTGCCAGCAGCTTGGAAGCGGCCACAGATACGCAGTATTTT
TRBV4-1	TRBJ1-1	once	.	CASSLGGSYTEAFF	TGCGCCAGCAGCTTGGGAGGATCATACACTGAAGCTTTCTTT
TRBV5-6	TRBJ1-5	.	.	CASSSPRTDNQPQHF	TGTGCCAGCAGCTCACCTCGGACAGACAATCAGCCCCAGCATTTT
TRBV28	TRBJ2-3	.	.	CASSSVTETQYF	TGTGCCAGCAGTTCGGTGACAGAAACGCAGTATTTT
TRBV7-9	TRBJ2-3	.	TRBD2	CASSSTSGGARDTQYF	TGTGCCAGCAGCTCGACTAGCGGGGGGGCCAGAGATACGCAGTATTTT
TRBV9	TRBJ2-4	.	TRBD1	CASSVAGTGGSDIQYF	TGTGCCAGCAGCGTAGCTGGGACAGGGGGATCAGACATTCAGTACTTC
TRBV5-8	TRBJ2-1	few	.	CASSPGSGINEQFF	TGTGCCAGCAGCCCGGGTTCGGGGATCAATGAGCAGTTCTTC
TRBV28	TRBJ2-5	.	.	CASSTDYTETQYF	TGTGCCAGCAGTACCGACTATACCGAGACCCAGTACTTC
TRBV5-1	TRBJ1-1	.	.	CASRAGNTEAFF	TGCGCCAGCAGGGCGGGGAACACTGAAGCTTTCTTT
TRBV29-1	TRBJ2-7	.	.	CSVEEGSYEQYF	TGCAGCGTTGAAGAGGGTAGCTACGAGCAGTACTTC
TRBV2	TRBJ2-5	once	TRBD1	CASSPPWGQGQETQYF	TGTGCCAGCAGTCCCCCGTGGGGACAGGGGCAGGAGACCCAGTACTTC
TRBV9	TRBJ1-1	.	.	CASSLPPTATSGTEAFF	TGTGCCAGCAGCCTTCCCCCGACAGCCACATCTGGCACTGAAGCTTTCTTT
TRBV6-4	TRBJ1-6	.	.	CASSAPGSYNSPLHF	TGTGCCAGCAGCGCCCCAGGCTCCTATAATTCACCCCTCCACTTT
TRBV7-9	TRBJ2-2	.	.	CASGLSNTGELFF	TGTGCCTCGGGATTGTCGAACACCGGGGAGCTGTTTTTT
TRBV30	TRBJ2-7	few	TRBD1	CAGDDSGTEYEQYF	TGTGCCGGGGATGATTCCGGGACAGAGTACGAGCAGTACTTC
TRBV5-6	TRBJ2-1	.	.	CASSVEFGGNEQFF	TGTGCCAGCAGCGTCGAATTCGGAGGCAATGAGCAGTTCTTC
TRBV10-3	TRBJ2-7	.	TRBD1	CAISGQGYDEQYF	TGTGCCATCAGCGGACAGGGGTACGACGAGCAGTACTTC
TRBV7-6	TRBJ2-5	.	TRBD1	CASSSEGQQETQYF	TGTGCCAGCAGCTCTGAGGGACAGCAAGAGACCCAGTACTTC
TRBV5-1	TRBJ2-7	.	TRBD1	CASSLGTGAYEQYF	TGCGCCAGCAGCTTGGGGACAGGAGCCTACGAGCAGTACTTC
TRBV7-9	TRBJ1-5	.	TRBD1	CASSHRGSNQPQHF	TGTGCCAGCAGCCACAGGGGTAGCAATCAGCCCCAGCATTTT
TRBV9	TRBJ2-1	once	.	CASSVGASAYNEQFF	TGTGCCAGCAGCGTAGGGGCTAGCGCATACAATGAGCAGTTCTTC
TRBV4-1	TRBJ1-3	.	.	CASSHYLDSFSSGNTIYF	TGCGCCAGCAGTCACTATTTGGACAGCTTCTCCTCTGGAAACACCATATATTTT
TRBV6-7	TRBJ1-6	once	.	CASAKIPAANSPLHF	TGTGCCAGCGCAAAAATCCCGGCGGCCAATTCACCCCTCCACTTT
TRBV19	TRBJ1-1	.	TRBD1	CASSIVGRGLLNTEAFF	TGTGCCAGTAGTATAGTCGGCAGGGGGCTCCTGAACACTGAAGCTTTCTTT
TRBV4-1	TRBJ1-5	.	.	CASSQDAGEGQPQHF	TGCGCCAGCAGCCAAGATGCAGGGGAAGGACAGCCCCAGCATTTT
TRBV4-2	TRBJ2-5	.	.	CASSQGTYQETQYF	TGTGCCAGCAGCCAAGGGACTTACCAAGAGACCCAGTACTTC
TRBV27	TRBJ2-3	.	TRBD2	CASSLETSGGITDTQYF	TGTGCCAGCAGTTTAGAGACTAGCGGGGGTATAACAGATACGCAGTATTTT
TRBV7-9	TRBJ2-3	.	TRBD2	CASSLAGLAGADTQYF	TGTGCCAGCAGCTTAGCGGGACTAGCGGGGGCAGATACGCAGTATTTT
TRBV7-9	TRBJ2-1	.	.	CASTRLEAGDEQFF	TGTGCCAGCACTAGATTGGAGGCGGGCGATGAGCAGTTCTTC
TRBV2	TRBJ2-2	once	TRBD2	CASSESLAGGQIKGELFF	TGTGCCAGCAGTGAATCACTAGCGGGGGGGCAAATTAAGGGGGAGCTGTTTTTT
TRBV5-1	TRBJ1-5	.	.	CASSLAGSFTPQHF	TGCGCCAGCAGCTTGGCCGGGTCCTTCACGCCCCAGCATTTT
TRBV10-3	TRBJ1-6	.	.	CAITTGQRNNSPLHF	TGTGCCATCACCACCGGACAGCGAAATAATTCACCCCTCCACTTT
TRBV5-4	TRBJ2-3	.	TRBD2	CASSLWEGPSTDTQYF	TGTGCCAGCAGCTTATGGGAGGGCCCTAGCACAGATACGCAGTATTTT
TRBV7-9	TRBJ1-1	.	.	CASSLMGGNTEAFF	TGTGCCAGCAGCTTAATGGGAGGGAACACTGAAGCTTTCTTT
TRBV19	TRBJ2-1	.	.	CASSIAGPPYNEQFF	TGTGCCAGTAGTATTGCGGGGCCACCCTACAATGAGCAGTTCTTC
TRBV25-1	TRBJ1-3	.	.	CASSVRLDSGNTIYF	TGTGCCAGCAGTGTTCGACTAGACTCTGGAAACACCATATATTTT
TRBV28	TRBJ1-1	.	.	CASSLFDAGGIKNTEAFF	TGTGCCAGCAGTTTATTCGACGCGGGCGGGATTAAGAACACTGAAGCTTTCTTT
TRBV27	TRBJ1-2	once	TRBD1	CASTSLSGQGVYGYTF	TGTGCCAGCACTTCGCTATCGGGACAGGGGGTCTATGGCTACACCTTC
TRBV6-6	TRBJ1-1	.	.	CASDKGGHTEAFF	TGTGCCAGCGACAAAGGGGGTCACACTGAAGCTTTCTTT
TRBV14	TRBJ2-5	.	.	CASSHLRGLAETQYF	TGTGCCAGCAGCCATCTCCGAGGGCTGGCGGAGACCCAGTACTTC
TRBV7-9	TRBJ1-5	.	.	CASSLEGEGQPQHF	TGTGCCAGCAGCTTAGAAGGGGAAGGACAGCCCCAGCATTTT
TRBV30	TRBJ2-5	.	TRBD1	CAWSVPRDRDQETQYF	TGTGCCTGGAGCGTGCCCCGGGACAGGGACCAAGAGACCCAGTACTTC
TRBV7-8	TRBJ2-2	.	TRBD2	CASSSLAGGPTGELFF	TGTGCCAGCAGCTCCCTAGCGGGGGGGCCGACCGGGGAGCTGTTTTTT
TRBV28	TRBJ2-7	once	TRBD1	CASIPQGAIHEQYF	TGTGCCAGCATCCCCCAGGGGGCAATCCACGAGCAGTACTTC
TRBV12-5	TRBJ1-5	.	TRBD1	CASGLVLRDSRNQPQHF	TGTGCTAGTGGTTTGGTACTCAGGGACAGCCGCAATCAGCCCCAGCATTTT
TRBV19	TRBJ2-3	.	TRBD1	CASSIGTDLTDTQYF	TGTGCCAGTAGTATCGGGACAGACCTCACAGATACGCAGTATTTT
TRBV19	TRBJ1-2	.	TRBD1	CASSIVAGGVDYTF	TGTGCCAGTAGTATAGTGGCAGGGGGCGTTGACTACACCTTC